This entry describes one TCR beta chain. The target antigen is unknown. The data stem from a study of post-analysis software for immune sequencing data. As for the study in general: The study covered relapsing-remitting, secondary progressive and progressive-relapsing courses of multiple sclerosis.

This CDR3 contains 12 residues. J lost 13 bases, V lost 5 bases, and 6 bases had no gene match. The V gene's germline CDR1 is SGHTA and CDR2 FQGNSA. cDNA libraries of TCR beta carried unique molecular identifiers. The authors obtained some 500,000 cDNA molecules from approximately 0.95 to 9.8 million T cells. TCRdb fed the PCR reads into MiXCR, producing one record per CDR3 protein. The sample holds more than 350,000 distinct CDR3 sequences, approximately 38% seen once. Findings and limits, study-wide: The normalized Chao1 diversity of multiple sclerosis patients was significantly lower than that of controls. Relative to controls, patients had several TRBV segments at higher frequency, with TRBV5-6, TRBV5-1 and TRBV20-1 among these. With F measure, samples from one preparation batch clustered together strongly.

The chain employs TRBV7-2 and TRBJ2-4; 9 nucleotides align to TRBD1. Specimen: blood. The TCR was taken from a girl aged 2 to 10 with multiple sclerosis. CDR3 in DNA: TGTGCCAGCAGCAATCGACAGGGGGAGCAGTACTTC. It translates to CASSNRQGEQYF. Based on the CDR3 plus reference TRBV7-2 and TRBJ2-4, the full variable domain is GAGVSQSPSNKVTEKGKDVELRCDPISGHTALYWYRQSLGQGLEFLIYFQGNSAPDKSGLPSDRFSAERTGGSVSTLTIQRTQQEDSAVYLCASSNRQGEQYFGAGTRLSVL.